This T cell receptor (beta chain) was captured in a study of metastatic and nonmetastatic thyroid tumors. Study information: Repertoire data that came from the blood and tumor or nodule tissue of malignant and benign thyroid patients were compared.

About this clone itself: Its cognate antigen is unknown.

Per the original data handling: What underpinned the distant-metastasis classifier for papillary thyroid cancer was the set of CDR3 differences across clinicopathological groups. With MiXCR, TCRdb called clones anew from the PCR reads. Clone size and V and J calls follow TCRdb, not the original study. The sample records some 28,000 clones, roughly 17% being singletons. Whole-study results and caveats: The reported finding was significantly higher TCR beta diversity in malignant thyroid tumors relative to benign nodules, in blood and tumor.

Every patient underwent thyroid surgery untreated. The CDR3 totals 15 residues. From germline, CDR1 is GTSNPN and CDR2 SVGIG (reference sequence). The V gene lost 4 bases and the J gene lost 0 bases, with 16 bases spanning the gap. V usage is TRBV30 and J usage is TRBJ2-7; D is unresolved. This receptor was identified in a female donor with papillary thyroid cancer or a benign thyroid nodule (not recorded which). Some clones in this sample may be carry-over from other donors' samples. Sequencing was carried out using blood. The CDR3 DNA is TGTGCCTGGAACCGGCAAGGGTGGGCCTCCTACGAGCAGTACTTC. It translates to CAWNRQGWASYEQYF.